This TCR beta chain derives from a study of spatial heterogeneity in lung cancer. Study-wide background: Follow-up PBMC samples were sequenced when available, at a median of about 25 months after resection.

TCRdb ran MiXCR on the 5' RACE reads and lists one entry per CDR3 protein. The table has under 150,000 distinct CDR3 sequences, 10% to 13% seen once. V gave up 0 bases and J gave up 9 bases; unmatched junction bases: 7. The CDR3 is 15 residues long. Germline V CDR1 and CDR2: DFQATT, SNEGSKA (reference sequence). Many counts were recorded for this clonotype. As to time point: blood at routine non-recurrence follow-up after resection. The TCR sequence derives from a female donor with early-stage non-small cell lung cancer. The material was PBMCs, obtained at follow-up. This rearrangement joins TRBV20-1 to TRBJ2-3; 12 positions agree with TRBD2. CDR3 sequence: CSARDGLAGGRTQYF. The DNA for the CDR3 is TGCAGTGCTAGAGACGGGCTAGCGGGAGGGCGAACGCAGTATTTT.